These 28 T cell receptor beta chains originate from one sample sequenced in a study of T cell repertoires in cytomegalovirus infection. One entry per CDR3 protein results from TCRdb running MiXCR on the reads. The sample carries roughly 280,000 distinct CDR3 sequences, 22% recorded once. What these receptors recognize is not known. Sequences were derived from cultured PBMCs, sampled from culture after CMV antigen stimulation. These TCRs come from a human donor in good health (CMV status not recorded). Some clones in this sample may be carry-over from other donors' samples.

The chain employs TRBV5-1 and TRBJ2-3; 8 bases map to TRBD2. The CDR3 spans 16 residues. V was clipped by 1 base and J by 6 bases; unmatched bases: 10. Germline loops: CDR1 SGHRS, CDR2 YFSETQ. Written as DNA, the CDR3 is TGCGCCAGCAGCTTGTGGGGCGGACTAGCAAGGGATACGCAGTATTTT. Translated: CASSLWGGLARDTQYF.

CDR3 protein: CASAGTSGIYNEQFF. CDR3 bases: TGTGCCAGCGCCGGGACTAGCGGGATCTACAATGAGCAGTTCTTC. The chain has TRBV2 and TRBJ2-1, with 13 bases fitting TRBD2. V lost 8 bases and J lost 3; bases outside the gene matches: 4. Per germline, CDR1 SNHLY and CDR2 FYNNEI. The CDR3 extends over 15 amino acids.

This clonotype was seen a handful of times. The J gene is TRBJ1-4, the V gene TRBV12-3 or TRBV12-4; perhaps TRBD1 as D (5 bases). The CDR3 consists of 12 residues. V lost 7 bases to trimming and J lost 7 bases, with 10 bases between them. CDR3 in DNA: TGTGCCAGCAACTCGGGGGGTGAAAAACTGTTTTTT. It encodes CASNSGGEKLFF.

This clonotype has only a few counts. V usage is TRBV24-1 and J usage is TRBJ2-5; no clear D. Germline V gene data show CDR1 as KGHDR and CDR2 as SFDVKD. The V end lost 9 bases, the J end lost 7 bases, and 14 bases lay between the germline ends. This CDR3 is 12 amino acids long. CDR3 protein: CATEAPTGTQYF. In DNA, the CDR3 is TGTGCCACCGAGGCACCGACGGGGACCCAGTACTTC.

The sample holds a few counts of this clonotype. This chain links TRBV27 with TRBJ1-2, with D perhaps matching TRBD1 (6 bases). The CDR3 totals 15 residues. Trimming pared 5 bases from V and 2 bases from J, leaving 15 bases between. Germline CDR1 MNHEY, CDR2 SMNVEV (reference sequence). The CDR3 here is CASSPWEQGNYGYTF. The CDR3 coding sequence is TGTGCCAGCAGTCCCTGGGAGCAGGGGAACTATGGCTACACCTTC.

This clonotype was seen only a few times. The rearrangement links TRBV19 to TRBJ1-6; D gene ambiguous. Germline values: CDR1 LNHDA, CDR2 SQIVND (reference sequence). The ends were cut back, 7 bases at V and 7 bases at J, with 8 bases in the middle. There are 12 residues in the CDR3. The CDR3 region has the DNA TGTGCCAGTAAAGACGTGAATTCACCCCTCCACTTT. Translated: CASKDVNSPLHF.

V gene TRBV6-2 or TRBV6-3 combines with J gene TRBJ1-5, with TRBD1 matching over 8 bases. The V segment lost 2 bases and the J segment 0 bases; nucleotides outside the gene matches: 6. The germline V gene has CDR1 MNHEY and CDR2 SVGEGT. The CDR3 spans 17 residues. CDR3: CASSYVPGGNSNQPQHF. CDR3 sequence (DNA): TGTGCCAGCAGTTACGTGCCAGGGGGCAATAGCAATCAGCCCCAGCATTTT.

This chain uses TRBV5-4 with TRBJ1-1; no firm D call. CDR1 and CDR2 (germline): SGHNT, YYREEE (reference sequence). V lost 2 bases to trimming and J lost 1 base, with 9 bases between them. This CDR3 has 14 amino acids. In DNA form, the CDR3 reads TGTGCCAGCAGCTTAAAGTTATCGAACACTGAAGCTTTCTTT. It yields the protein CASSLKLSNTEAFF.

This clonotype was found a few times. This chain links TRBV4-1 with TRBJ2-1; either TRBD1 or TRBD2 may fit D (6 bases each). This CDR3 spans 15 amino acids. V lost 0 bases to trimming and J lost 5 bases, with 11 bases between them. Germline loops: CDR1 MGHRA, CDR2 YSYEKL. The CDR3 DNA sequence: TGCGCCAGCAGCCAAGAAGGGGGGAGGAACAATGAGCAGTTCTTC. Amino acid sequence: CASSQEGGRNNEQFF.

The chain recombines TRBV11-2 with TRBJ2-5; 9 bases fit TRBD1. CDR3 length: 15 amino acids. Germline loops: CDR1 SGHAT, CDR2 FQNNGV. J gave up 5 bases and V 1 base, and 5 bases lay outside the gene matches. CDR3 DNA sequence: TGTGCCAGCAGCTTAGGGGACAGGGATCATGAGACCCAGTACTTC. Its protein is CASSLGDRDHETQYF.

CDR3 nucleotide sequence: TGTGCCAGCAGTTACTCGGGGCGGACCCACACAGATACGCAGTATTTT. Amino acids: CASSYSGRTHTDTQYF. The chain couples TRBV6-5 to TRBJ2-3; perhaps TRBD1 as D (5 bases). The V and J ends lost 0 bases and 2 bases respectively, with 12 bases between them. There are 16 residues in the CDR3. The germline gives CDR1 MNHEY, CDR2 SVGAGI.

V gene TRBV6-5 combines with J gene TRBJ2-7; the D call may be TRBD1 or TRBD2 (7 bases each). CDR3 size: 13 residues. Per germline, CDR1 MNHEY and CDR2 SVGAGI. The V gene lost 10 bases and the J gene lost 7 bases, with 20 bases spanning the gap. The CDR3 DNA follows: TGTGCCACCAGGCGTCAGGGGGGGAGGGAGCAGTACTTC. Translating gives CATRRQGGREQYF.

This clonotype was picked up many times. The chain employs TRBV7-3 and TRBJ2-3; maybe TRBD2 (5 bases). Germline V gene lookup returns CDR1 SGHTA and CDR2 FQGTGA. CDR3 length: 15 residues. The V end lost 2 bases, the J end lost 2 bases, and 11 bases lay between the germline ends. The CDR3 sequence: CASSLGGLNTDTQYF. Here the CDR3 DNA reads TGTGCCAGCAGCTTAGGAGGCCTGAACACAGATACGCAGTATTTT.

This clonotype has ten or more counts. The chain carries TRBV30 and TRBJ1-5; D might be TRBD1 (6 bases). CDR3 length: 16 residues. V gave up 2 bases and J gave up 7 bases, with 21 bases separating them. Germline assignment: CDR1 GTSNPN and CDR2 SVGIG (reference sequence). The CDR3 region has the DNA TGTGCCTGGAGTCAGGGTAGGAGACAGGAGGGGCAGCCCCAGCATTTT. Protein sequence: CAWSQGRRQEGQPQHF.

At least ten counts were recorded for this clonotype. V and J are TRBV7-8 and TRBJ2-1; 15 bases are a match to TRBD2. Germline values: CDR1 SGHVS, CDR2 FQNEAQ. V lost 3 bases to trimming and J lost 10 bases; unmatched junction nucleotides: 7. This CDR3 spans 16 amino acids. CDR3 amino acids: CASSLIGTSGRPEQFF. CDR3 DNA sequence: TGTGCCAGCAGCTTGATAGGGACTAGCGGGAGGCCCGAGCAGTTCTTC.

This clonotype has ten or more counts. This sequence joins TRBV5-6 and TRBJ2-1; D unresolved. Germline V lookup: CDR1 SGHDT, CDR2 YYEEEE. This CDR3 has 16 residues. V was clipped by 0 bases and J by 5 bases, with 15 bases between them. The CDR3 coding sequence is TGTGCCAGCAGCTTGGTCTATAGGAACCGACACAATGAGCAGTTCTTC. Residues: CASSLVYRNRHNEQFF.

This clonotype was counted at least ten times. This rearrangement joins TRBV7-6 to TRBJ1-1; D unresolved. The CDR3 is 14 amino acids. Per germline, CDR1 SGHVS and CDR2 FNYEAQ. Trimming cost V 1 base and J 4 bases, with 10 bases left between them. The CDR3 DNA reads as TGTGCCAGCAGCTTAGATGGCCTGGGCACTGAAGCTTTCTTT. Translation: CASSLDGLGTEAFF.

CDR3: CASSPGLLNEQFF. The DNA of the CDR3 is TGTGCCAGCAGCCCGGGACTACTCAATGAGCAGTTCTTC. This rearrangement joins TRBV11-2 to TRBJ2-1; 7 bases align to TRBD2. CDR3 size: 13 residues. The V gene's germline CDR1 is SGHAT and CDR2 FQNNGV. V was pared by 5 bases and J by 6 bases, with 4 bases of the junction left unmatched.

The CDR3 reads CASSPPRGMNTEAFF. Here the CDR3 DNA reads TGTGCCAGCTCACCACCAAGGGGTATGAACACTGAAGCTTTCTTT. The chain is built from TRBV18 and TRBJ1-1; the D gene is possibly TRBD1 (5 bases). Germline V gene sequence: CDR1 KGHSH, CDR2 LQKENI. This CDR3 has 15 amino acids. Trimming cost V 0 bases and J 0 bases, with 8 bases left between them.

This clonotype has ten or more counts. The rearrangement uses TRBV7-2 and TRBJ2-1, with 9 bases that match TRBD2. Trimming at V came to 4 bases and at J to 9 bases, leaving 10 bases not matched to a gene. The CDR3 totals 15 residues. CDR1 SGHTA and CDR2 FQGNSA come from the germline V gene. This CDR3 is CASSSDSGRGGEQFF. The DNA of the CDR3 is TGTGCCAGCAGCTCCGATAGCGGGAGAGGGGGTGAGCAGTTCTTC. Drawing the rest from reference TRBV7-2 and TRBJ2-1, the complete variable domain is GAGVSQSPSNKVTEKGKDVELRCDPISGHTALYWYRQSLGQGLEFLIYFQGNSAPDKSGLPSDRFSAERTGGSVSTLTIQRTQQEDSAVYLCASSSDSGRGGEQFFGPGTRLTVL.

This clonotype showed up many times. The chain has TRBV7-2 and TRBJ2-3; 7 nucleotides agree with TRBD1. V lost 5 bases to trimming and J lost 0 bases; unmatched junction nucleotides: 2. The CDR3 totals 14 residues. Germline assignment: CDR1 SGHTA and CDR2 FQGNSA. DNA for the CDR3: TGTGCCAGCAGCCAGGGACAGAGCACAGATACGCAGTATTTT. It codes for CASSQGQSTDTQYF.

A few counts support this clonotype. The chain couples TRBV18 to TRBJ2-1; no firm D call. This CDR3 spans 14 amino acids. V shed 3 bases and J shed 8 bases, with 14 bases lying between them. Germline V gives CDR1 KGHSH, CDR2 LQKENI. The CDR3 nucleotides are TGTGCCAGCTCACCTACTCCAAGCGTTCATGAGCAGTTCTTC. This translates into CASSPTPSVHEQFF. Looking up the rest from reference TRBV18 and TRBJ2-1 gives the full variable domain: NAGVMQNPRHLVRRRGQEARLRCSPMKGHSHVYWYRQLPEEGLKFMVYLQKENIIDESGMPKERFSAEFPKEGPSILRIQQVVRGDSAAYFCASSPTPSVHEQFFGPGTRLTVL.

The V call is TRBV5-1, the J call TRBJ1-1; D is unresolved. The germline V gene has CDR1 SGHRS and CDR2 YFSETQ. V was clipped by 3 bases and J by 10 bases, with 19 bases between them. There are 14 residues in the CDR3. The CDR3 region has the DNA TGCGCCAGCAGCTATCGTTCTAAACAACTCGGAGCTTTCTTT. Translated: CASSYRSKQLGAFF.

The chain is built from TRBV10-3 and TRBJ2-7; no definite D call. Germline V gene data show CDR1 as ENHRY and CDR2 as SYGVKD. The CDR3 spans 14 residues. V was pared by 0 bases and J by 3 bases, with 9 bases between. Written as DNA, the CDR3 is TGTGCCATCAGTGAGTCGATATCAAACTACGAGCAGTACTTC. Its translation: CAISESISNYEQYF.

This clonotype was recorded a few times. The rearrangement uses TRBV6-5 and TRBJ2-3; 10 positions match TRBD1. Germline-derived CDR1 and CDR2 are MNHEY and SVGAGI. V lost 5 bases and J lost 3; bases outside the gene matches: 5. The CDR3 has 15 amino acids. The CDR3 region has the DNA TGTGCCAGCAGTCAGACAGGGGGCGGGACAGATACGCAGTATTTT. This gives the protein CASSQTGGGTDTQYF.

V usage is TRBV28 and J usage is TRBJ2-7; TRBD2 matches 15 bases. V gave up 4 bases and J gave up 11 bases; unmatched junction bases: 6. The germline V gene has CDR1 MDHEN and CDR2 SYDVKM. The length of the CDR3 is 14 residues. The CDR3, as DNA: TGTGCCAGCAGTTCGGGACTAGCGGGAGGATCGGAGTACTTC. Its translation is CASSSGLAGGSEYF.

This clonotype was seen a handful of times. The rearrangement links TRBV7-2 to TRBJ1-5; no firm D call. The CDR3 spans 14 residues. Germline lookup yields CDR1 SGHTA and CDR2 FQGNSA. V lost 5 bases, J lost 5 bases, and 13 bases lay in between. The CDR3: CASSRERTHQPQHF. The CDR3 bases are TGTGCCAGCAGCCGAGAAAGGACCCATCAGCCCCAGCATTTT.

In its sample, this clonotype was seen a few times. The rearrangement links TRBV6-5 to TRBJ2-3; tentatively, D is TRBD2 (6 bases). V shed 0 bases and J shed 0 bases, with 13 bases lying between them. Looked up from germline, CDR1 is MNHEY and CDR2 is SVGAGI. This CDR3 region has 17 residues. This CDR3 is CASSYSSIAESTDTQYF. In DNA, the CDR3 is TGTGCCAGCAGTTACTCGAGTATAGCGGAAAGCACAGATACGCAGTATTTT.